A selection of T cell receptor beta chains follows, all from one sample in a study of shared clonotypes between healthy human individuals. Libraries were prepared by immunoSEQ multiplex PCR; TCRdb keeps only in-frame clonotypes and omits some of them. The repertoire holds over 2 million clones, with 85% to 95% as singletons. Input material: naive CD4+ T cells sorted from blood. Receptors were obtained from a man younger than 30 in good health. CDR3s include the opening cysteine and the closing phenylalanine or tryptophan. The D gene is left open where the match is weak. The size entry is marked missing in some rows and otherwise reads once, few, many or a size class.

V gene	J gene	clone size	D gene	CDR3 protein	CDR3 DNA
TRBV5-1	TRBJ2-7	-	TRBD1	CASSLSGQSYEQYF	TGCGCCAGCAGCTTGTCGGGACAGAGCTACGAGCAGTACTTC
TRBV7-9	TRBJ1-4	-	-	CASSLGVGPNEKLFF	TGTGCCAGCAGCCTAGGTGTGGGGCCTAATGAAAAACTGTTTTTT
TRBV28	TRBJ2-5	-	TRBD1	CASRWDRQGTQYF	TGTGCCAGTCGATGGGACAGGCAAGGGACCCAGTACTTC
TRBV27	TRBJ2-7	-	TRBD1	CASRGTGLLSYEQYF	TGTGCCAGCAGAGGGACAGGGCTCCTATCCTACGAGCAGTACTTC
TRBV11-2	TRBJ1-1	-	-	CASSLGPVGVNTEAFF	TGTGCCAGCAGCTTAGGCCCAGTTGGGGTGAACACTGAAGCTTTCTTT
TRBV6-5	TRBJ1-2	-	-	CASRGGRDGYTF	TGTGCCAGCAGGGGGGGGCGCGATGGCTACACCTTC
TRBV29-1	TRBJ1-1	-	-	CSARGGNTEAFF	TGCAGCGCCCGAGGGGGGAACACTGAAGCTTTCTTT
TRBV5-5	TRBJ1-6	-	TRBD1	CASSFVGQGISPLHF	TGTGCCAGCAGCTTTGTGGGACAGGGGATTTCACCCCTCCACTTT
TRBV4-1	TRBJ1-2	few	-	CASSRTELYGYTF	TGCGCCAGCAGCCGGACAGAGCTCTATGGCTACACCTTC
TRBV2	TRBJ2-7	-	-	CASSRDGSYEQYF	TGTGCCAGCAGTAGGGACGGATCCTACGAGCAGTACTTC
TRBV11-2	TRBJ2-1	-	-	CASSPRGSRKFF	TGTGCCAGCAGCCCAAGAGGCTCCCGGAAGTTCTTC
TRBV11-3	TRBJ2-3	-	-	CASSLRGGTDTQYF	TGTGCCAGCAGCTTGCGGGGAGGCACAGATACGCAGTATTTT
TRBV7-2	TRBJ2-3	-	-	CASSLRANTDTQYF	TGTGCCAGCAGCTTGAGGGCGAACACAGATACGCAGTATTTT
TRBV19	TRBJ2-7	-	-	CASRRTGGYYEQYF	TGTGCCAGTAGGCGGACTGGGGGGTACTACGAGCAGTACTTC
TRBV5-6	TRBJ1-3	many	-	CASSLAGNTIYF	TGTGCCAGCAGCTTGGCTGGAAACACCATATATTTT
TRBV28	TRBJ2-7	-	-	CASSLFMSYEQYF	TGTGCTTCAAGCCTATTTATGTCCTACGAGCAGTACTTC
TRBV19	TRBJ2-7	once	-	CASSIGGRTYEQYF	TGTGCCAGTAGTATAGGGGGCAGAACCTACGAGCAGTACTTC
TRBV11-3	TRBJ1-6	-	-	CASSLRNENWTPLHF	TGTGCCAGCAGCTTAAGAAACGAAAATTGGACACCCCTCCACTTT
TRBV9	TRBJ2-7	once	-	CASSVTTAAEQYF	TGTGCCAGCAGCGTAACCACGGCGGCCGAGCAGTACTTC
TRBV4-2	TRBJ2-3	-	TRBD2	CASSRKLAGDATDTQYF	TGTGCCAGCAGCCGGAAACTAGCGGGGGACGCAACAGATACGCAGTATTTT
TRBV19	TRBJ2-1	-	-	CASSIRTDEQFF	TGTGCCAGTAGTATCCGGACAGATGAGCAGTTCTTC
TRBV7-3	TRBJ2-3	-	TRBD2	CASSARGGGDTQYF	TGTGCCAGCAGCGCCCGGGGGGGCGGGGATACGCAGTATTTT
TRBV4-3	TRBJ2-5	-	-	CASSQDPRGPETQYF	TGCGCCAGCAGCCAAGATCCTAGGGGCCCAGAGACCCAGTACTTC
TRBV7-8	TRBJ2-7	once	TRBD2	CASSFSGAYEQYF	TGTGCCAGCAGCTTCAGCGGGGCCTACGAGCAGTACTTC
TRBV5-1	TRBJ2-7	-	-	CASTFGTTYEQYF	TGCGCCAGCACTTTCGGTACAACCTACGAGCAGTACTTC
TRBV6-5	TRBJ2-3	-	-	CASRSGTDTQYF	TGTGCCAGCCGATCGGGCACAGATACGCAGTATTTT
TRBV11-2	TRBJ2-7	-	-	CASSTNHGQTYEQYF	TGTGCCAGCAGCACCAATCACGGACAGACCTACGAGCAGTACTTC
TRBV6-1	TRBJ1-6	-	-	CASSVSENSPLHF	TGTGCCAGCAGTGTCTCAGAAAATTCACCCCTCCACTTT
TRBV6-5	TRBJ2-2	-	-	CASSPPAGWTGELFF	TGTGCCAGCTCCCCCCCGGCGGGGTGGACCGGGGAGCTGTTTTTT
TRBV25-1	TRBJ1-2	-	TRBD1	CASSGYGTGDFYGYTF	TGTGCCAGCAGTGGGTACGGGACAGGGGACTTCTATGGCTACACCTTC
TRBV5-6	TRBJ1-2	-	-	CASSLIAGGGYTF	TGTGCCAGCAGCTTGATAGCAGGAGGTGGCTACACCTTC
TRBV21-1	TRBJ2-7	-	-	CASSKAHRESRNEQYF	TGTGCCAGCAGCAAAGCCCACAGGGAAAGTAGAAACGAGCAGTACTTC
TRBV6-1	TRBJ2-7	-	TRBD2	CASRGEGEKYYEQYF	TGTGCCAGCAGGGGGGAGGGAGAAAAGTACTACGAGCAGTACTTC
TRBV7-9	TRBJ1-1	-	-	CASSLQGLNTEAFF	TGTGCCAGCAGCTTACAGGGCCTGAACACTGAAGCTTTCTTT
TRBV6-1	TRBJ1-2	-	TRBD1	CASSEAGGAPSSGYTF	TGTGCCAGCAGTGAAGCAGGGGGCGCTCCCTCGAGCGGCTACACCTTC
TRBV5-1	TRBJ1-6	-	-	CASSLGLRNSPLHF	TGCGCCAGCAGCTTGGGCCTAAGGAATTCACCCCTCCACTTT
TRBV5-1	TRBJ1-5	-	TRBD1	CASSLAPRGQDQPQHF	TGCGCCAGCAGCTTGGCCCCAAGGGGGCAGGATCAGCCCCAGCATTTT
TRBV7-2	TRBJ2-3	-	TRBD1	CASSPPPTGGYADTQYF	TGTGCCAGCAGCCCACCCCCGACAGGGGGATACGCAGATACGCAGTATTTT
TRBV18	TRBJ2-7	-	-	CASSPPSNSYEQYF	TGTGCCAGCTCACCACCGTCCAATTCCTACGAGCAGTACTTC
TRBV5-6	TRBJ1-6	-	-	CASSFDSGRTNSPLHF	TGTGCCAGCAGCTTCGATTCGGGACGGACTAATTCACCCCTCCACTTT
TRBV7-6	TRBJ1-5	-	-	CASSLAGGAGNQPQHF	TGTGCCAGCAGCTTAGCGGGGGGCGCCGGCAATCAGCCCCAGCATTTT
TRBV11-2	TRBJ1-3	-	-	CASSFTWESSGNTIYF	TGTGCCAGCAGCTTTACTTGGGAGAGCTCTGGAAACACCATATATTTT
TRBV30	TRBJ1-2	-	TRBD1	CAWTPTGGVFGYTF	TGTGCCTGGACCCCGACAGGGGGGGTATTTGGCTACACCTTC
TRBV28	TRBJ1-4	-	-	CASSPRGRGDEKLFF	TGTGCCAGCAGTCCCCGGGGGAGGGGAGATGAAAAACTGTTTTTT
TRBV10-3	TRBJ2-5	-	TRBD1	CATQGAIGETQYF	TGTGCCACACAGGGGGCTATTGGAGAGACCCAGTACTTC
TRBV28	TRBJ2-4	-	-	CASRRAGAKNIQYF	TGTGCCAGCCGCAGGGCGGGGGCCAAAAACATTCAGTACTTC
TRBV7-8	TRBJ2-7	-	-	CASSLSFAGRTYEQYF	TGTGCCAGCAGCTTAAGTTTTGCGGGACGGACCTACGAGCAGTACTTC
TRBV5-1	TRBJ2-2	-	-	CASSWTRVGGELFF	TGCGCCAGCAGCTGGACACGTGTAGGCGGGGAGCTGTTTTTT
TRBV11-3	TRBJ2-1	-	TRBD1	CASSLDPGGEQFF	TGTGCCAGCAGCTTGGATCCAGGGGGAGAGCAGTTCTTC
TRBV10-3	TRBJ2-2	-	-	CAISGPAENTGELFF	TGTGCCATCAGTGGACCCGCCGAAAACACCGGGGAGCTGTTTTTT
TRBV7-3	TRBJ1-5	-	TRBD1	CASSYDRDQPQHF	TGTGCCAGCAGCTACGACAGGGATCAGCCCCAGCATTTT
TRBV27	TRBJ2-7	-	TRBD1	CASSVDRGYEQYF	TGTGCCAGCAGTGTAGACAGGGGTTACGAGCAGTACTTC
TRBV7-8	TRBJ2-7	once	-	CASSPGASNSYEQYF	TGTGCCAGCAGTCCCGGGGCCTCTAACTCCTACGAGCAGTACTTC
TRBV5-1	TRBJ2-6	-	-	CASSVALGVVGANVLTF	TGCGCCAGCAGTGTGGCTTTGGGTGTAGTTGGGGCCAACGTCCTGACTTTC
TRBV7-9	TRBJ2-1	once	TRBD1	CASSLGRGHPLDNEQFF	TGTGCCAGCAGCTTAGGCAGGGGGCACCCTTTGGACAATGAGCAGTTCTTC
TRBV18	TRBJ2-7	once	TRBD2	CASSPSGTSGGRQYF	TGTGCCAGCTCACCGTCCGGCACTAGCGGGGGACGGCAGTACTTC
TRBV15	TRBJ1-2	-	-	CATSRDKSPKYGYTF	TGTGCCACCAGCAGAGATAAAAGCCCCAAATATGGCTACACCTTC
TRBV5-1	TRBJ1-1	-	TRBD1	CASGIGTENTEAFF	TGCGCCAGTGGTATCGGGACAGAGAACACTGAAGCTTTCTTT
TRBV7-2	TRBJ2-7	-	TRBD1	CASSSRDRKYEQYF	TGTGCCAGCAGCTCAAGGGACAGAAAATACGAGCAGTACTTC
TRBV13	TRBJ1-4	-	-	CASSSTPVTKLFF	TGTGCCAGCAGCTCTACTCCCGTTACGAAACTGTTTTTT